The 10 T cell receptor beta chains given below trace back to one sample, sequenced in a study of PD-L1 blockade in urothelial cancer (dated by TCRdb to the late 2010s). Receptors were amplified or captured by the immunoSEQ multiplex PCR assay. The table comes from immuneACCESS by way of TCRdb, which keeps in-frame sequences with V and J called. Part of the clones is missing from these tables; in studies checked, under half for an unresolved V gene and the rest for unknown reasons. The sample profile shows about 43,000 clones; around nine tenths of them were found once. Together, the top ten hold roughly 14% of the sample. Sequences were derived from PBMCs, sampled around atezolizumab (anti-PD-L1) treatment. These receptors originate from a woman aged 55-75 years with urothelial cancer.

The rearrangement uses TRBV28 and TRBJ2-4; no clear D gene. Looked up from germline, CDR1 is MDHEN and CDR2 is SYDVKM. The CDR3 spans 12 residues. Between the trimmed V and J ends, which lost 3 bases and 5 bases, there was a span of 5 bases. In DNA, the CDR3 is TGTGCCAGCAGTTTCTCCGAAAACATTCAGTACTTC. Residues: CASSFSENIQYF.

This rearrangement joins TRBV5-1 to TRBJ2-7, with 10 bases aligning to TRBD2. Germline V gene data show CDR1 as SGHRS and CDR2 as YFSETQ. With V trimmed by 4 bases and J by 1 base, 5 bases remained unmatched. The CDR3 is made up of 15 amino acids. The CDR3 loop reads CASSIGLAVSYEQYF. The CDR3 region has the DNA TGCGCCAGCAGCATTGGACTAGCGGTATCCTACGAGCAGTACTTC.

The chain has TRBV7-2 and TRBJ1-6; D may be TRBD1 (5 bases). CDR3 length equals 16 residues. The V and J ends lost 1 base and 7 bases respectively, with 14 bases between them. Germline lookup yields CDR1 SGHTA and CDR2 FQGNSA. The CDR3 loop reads CASSLDSGRVNSPLHF. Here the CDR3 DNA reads TGTGCCAGCAGCTTAGATTCGGGCAGGGTGAATTCACCCCTCCACTTT.

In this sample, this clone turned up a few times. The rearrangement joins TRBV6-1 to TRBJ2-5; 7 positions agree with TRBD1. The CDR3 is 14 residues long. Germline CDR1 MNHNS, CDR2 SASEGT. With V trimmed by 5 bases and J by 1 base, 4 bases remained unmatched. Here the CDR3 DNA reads TGTGCCAGCAGTTCGCGACAGGGCCAAGAGACCCAGTACTTC. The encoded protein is CASSSRQGQETQYF.

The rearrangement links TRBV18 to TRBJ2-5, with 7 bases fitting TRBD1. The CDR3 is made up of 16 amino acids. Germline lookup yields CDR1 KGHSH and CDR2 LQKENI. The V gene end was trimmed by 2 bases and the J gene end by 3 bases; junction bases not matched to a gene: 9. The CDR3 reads CASSPTPGTAEETQYF. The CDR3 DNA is TGTGCCAGCTCACCAACACCCGGGACAGCAGAAGAGACCCAGTACTTC.

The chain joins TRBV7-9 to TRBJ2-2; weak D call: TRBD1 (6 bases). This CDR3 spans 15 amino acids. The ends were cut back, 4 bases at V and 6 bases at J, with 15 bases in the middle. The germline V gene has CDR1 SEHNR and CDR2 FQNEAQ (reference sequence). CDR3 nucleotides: TGTGCCAGCAGCTCAAGACAGGATGGGGCCGGGGAGCTGTTTTTT. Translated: CASSSRQDGAGELFF.

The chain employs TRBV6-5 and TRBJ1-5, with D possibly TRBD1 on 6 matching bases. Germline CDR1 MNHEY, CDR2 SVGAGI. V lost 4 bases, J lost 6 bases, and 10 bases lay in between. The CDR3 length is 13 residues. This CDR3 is CASSSGVRQPQHF. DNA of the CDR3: TGTGCCAGCAGTTCAGGGGTTCGTCAGCCCCAGCATTTT.

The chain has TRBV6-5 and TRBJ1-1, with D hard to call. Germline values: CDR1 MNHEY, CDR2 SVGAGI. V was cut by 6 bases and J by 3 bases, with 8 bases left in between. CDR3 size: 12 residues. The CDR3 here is CASRRGDTEAFF. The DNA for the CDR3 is TGTGCCAGCAGACGGGGTGACACTGAAGCTTTCTTT.

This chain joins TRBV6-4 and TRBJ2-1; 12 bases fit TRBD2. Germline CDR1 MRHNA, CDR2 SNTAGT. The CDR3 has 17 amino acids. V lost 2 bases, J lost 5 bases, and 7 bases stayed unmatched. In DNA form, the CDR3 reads TGTGCCAGCAGTGACACTATACGACTAGCGGGAGACAATGAGCAGTTCTTC. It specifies CASSDTIRLAGDNEQFF.

CDR3 in DNA: TGTGCCAGCAGCCCTACGATCGGGAATGAGCAGTTCTTC. This gives the protein CASSPTIGNEQFF. This sequence joins TRBV6-5 and TRBJ2-1; D remains ambiguous. The CDR3 length is 13 residues. Germline V gene data show CDR1 as MNHEY and CDR2 as SVGAGI. Trimming took 6 bases from V and 7 from J, leaving 13 bases between them.